This T cell receptor (beta chain) came from a study of blood T cell repertoires in COVID-19. Study in general: Collection of acute and convalescent COVID-19 samples took place in the United States, Italy and Spain.

J gave up 6 bases and V 3 bases, and 12 bases lay outside the gene matches. Germline CDR1 MNHEY, CDR2 SVGEGT. The CDR3 is 16 amino acids. In the study's own analysis: By means of reference gene primer amplification, nucleated cell counts were estimated. Sequencing was performed with immunoSEQ multiplex PCR; in TCRdb, only in-frame clones are kept and a portion is missing. V, J and clone size derive from that table, while D and trimming were established from the DNA sequence. The data hold hundreds of thousands of clones, with roughly 85% observed a single time. Adults between roughly 18 and 90 years of age took part from fewer than 30 US areas. Cohort placement rested on clinical history that participants reported themselves.

The clonotype was recovered from a woman in her forties or fifties with acute COVID-19. Sequencing was carried out using PBMCs or T cells enriched from blood (not recorded which). V gene TRBV6-2 or TRBV6-3 combines with J gene TRBJ1-2; TRBD1 aligns across 8 bases. Here the CDR3 DNA reads TGTGCCAGCAGTTATGGTGGACAGGGAGGAAGAAATGGCTACACCTTC. Protein sequence: CASSYGGQGGRNGYTF.